Shown below are 32 T cell receptor beta chains from a single sample sequenced in a study of shared clonotypes between healthy human individuals. The protocol was immunoSEQ multiplex PCR, while the TCRdb copy is restricted to in-frame clones and leaves out a portion. The sample holds about 2.1 million clones; 80% to 95% are singletons and the top ten take around 1.7%. The naive CD8 fraction comprised CD45RO-negative cells positively selected for CCR7 and excluded terminally differentiated effector memory CD45RA+ cells. Sequencing was done on a sample of naive CD8+ T cells from PBMCs. The receptors were gathered from a man aged 18 to 30 in good health. Some clones in this sample may be carry-over from other donors' samples.

The V gene is TRBV11-2, the J gene TRBJ2-7; TRBD2 might be the D (6 bases). Germline V gene lookup returns CDR1 SGHAT and CDR2 FQNNGV. The CDR3 totals 15 residues. V was trimmed by 5 bases and J by 3 bases, leaving 17 bases between them. CDR3 region: CASSPRAGFVYEQYF. CDR3 sequence (DNA): TGTGCCAGCAGCCCCAGGGCGGGGTTTGTCTACGAGCAGTACTTC.

The CDR3 DNA reads as TGTGCCACCAGCAGGGGAAGGGACTACGAGCAGTACTTC. Protein: CATSRGRDYEQYF. This sequence joins TRBV15 and TRBJ2-7; D gene uncertain. The CDR3 spans 13 residues. V was clipped by 3 bases and J by 3 bases, with 9 bases between them. CDR1 is LNHNV and CDR2 is YYDKDF in the germline V gene (reference sequence).

This clone was recorded once. The V gene is TRBV9, the J gene TRBJ2-1; D is unresolved. V was pared by 0 bases and J by 0 bases, with 16 bases between. The germline gives CDR1 SGDLS, CDR2 YYNGEE. This CDR3 has 18 residues. The CDR3 is CASSVATGVTSSYNEQFF. The CDR3 DNA is TGTGCCAGCAGCGTAGCTACTGGGGTGACGAGCTCCTACAATGAGCAGTTCTTC.

In its sample, this clone was seen once. This chain uses TRBV11-3 with TRBJ2-2, with D unclear. Looked up from germline, CDR1 is SGHNT and CDR2 is YENEEA. The CDR3 is 12 amino acids. V lost 5 bases and J lost 6, with 7 bases in between. The CDR3 DNA is TGTGCCAGCAGCCTTAATTCCGGGGAGCTGTTTTTT. This translates into CASSLNSGELFF.

The chain has TRBV6-1 and TRBJ2-7; TRBD2 matches at 10 bases. Germline-derived CDR1 and CDR2 are MNHNS and SASEGT. CDR3 size: 15 residues. Trimming took 2 bases from V and 4 from J; bases not matched to a gene: 5. CDR3 region: CASSEHTSGIYEQYF. The CDR3 DNA follows: TGTGCCAGCAGTGAACATACTAGCGGGATATACGAGCAGTACTTC.

V is TRBV4-3 and J is TRBJ1-1, with 9 bases lining up with TRBD1. The V gene's germline CDR1 is LGHNA and CDR2 YSLEER. The CDR3 runs to 15 residues. Trimming took 2 bases from V and 3 from J; bases not matched to a gene: 4. CDR3 protein: CASSQMRTGDTEAFF. In DNA, the CDR3 is TGCGCCAGCAGCCAAATGAGGACAGGGGACACTGAAGCTTTCTTT.

The chain has TRBV7-3 and TRBJ2-7; D ambiguous. Trimming cost V 8 bases and J 1 base, with 12 bases left between them. Looked up from germline, CDR1 is SGHTA and CDR2 is FQGTGA. CDR3 length equals 13 residues. The CDR3: CASRKEPSYEQYF. CDR3 DNA: TGTGCCAGCCGAAAGGAGCCATCCTACGAGCAGTACTTC.

V and J are TRBV11-2 and TRBJ2-6; D is ambiguous. The CDR3 spans 16 residues. From germline, CDR1 is SGHAT and CDR2 FQNNGV. The V and J ends lost 0 bases and 0 bases respectively, with 6 bases between them. CDR3 loop: CASSLDWISGANVLTF. The DNA for the CDR3 is TGTGCCAGCAGCTTAGATTGGATCTCTGGGGCCAACGTCCTGACTTTC.

The table lists this clone with a few counts. V usage is TRBV4-1 and J usage is TRBJ1-5, with a weak D call TRBD1 (5 bases). CDR1 and CDR2 from the germline V gene are MGHRA and YSYEKL. Trimming stripped 1 base from V and 6 bases from J, with 10 bases between. The CDR3 runs to 14 residues. The CDR3 DNA reads as TGCGCCAGCAGCCAAGTAGGGGAAGGTCAGCCCCAGCATTTT. Translating gives CASSQVGEGQPQHF.

The CDR3 nucleotides are TGTGCCAGCAGTGGTAGGGAGCAGAGCAATCAGCCCCAGCATTTT. Translated, it gives CASSGREQSNQPQHF. This chain links TRBV2 with TRBJ1-5; D remains ambiguous. This CDR3 contains 15 residues. The V gene lost 4 bases and the J gene lost 1 base, with 11 bases spanning the gap. From germline, CDR1 is SNHLY and CDR2 FYNNEI.

The chain combines TRBV28 with TRBJ2-3; TRBD1 matches at 10 bases. This CDR3 contains 15 residues. V was clipped by 6 bases and J by 5 bases; unmatched bases: 8. Germline V CDR1 and CDR2: MDHEN, SYDVKM. The CDR3 sequence is CASRSGQGWIDTQYF. The CDR3 region has the DNA TGTGCCAGCAGATCGGGACAGGGGTGGATAGATACGCAGTATTTT.

The chain links TRBV29-1 to TRBJ1-2, with D maybe TRBD1 (5 bases). Deletions cut 6 bases from V and 4 bases from J, with 12 bases between. The CDR3 has 12 amino acids. Germline V CDR1 and CDR2: SQVTM, ANQGSEA. DNA for the CDR3: TGCAGCGTCGGGGCGGCTTCCTATGGCTACACCTTC. This translates into CSVGAASYGYTF. Combining the CDR3 with reference TRBV29-1 and TRBJ1-2 gives the whole variable domain SAVISQKPSRDICQRGTSLTIQCQVDSQVTMMFWYRQQPGQSLTLIATANQGSEATYESGFVIDKFPISRPNLTFSTLTVSNMSPEDSSIYLCSVGAASYGYTFGSGTRLTVV.

V and J are TRBV30 and TRBJ2-2; tentative D call: TRBD1 (5 bases). V gave up 5 bases and J gave up 8 bases, with 15 bases separating them. Germline V gene lookup returns CDR1 GTSNPN and CDR2 SVGIG (reference sequence). This CDR3 has 13 amino acids. DNA of the CDR3: TGTGCCTGGGGCCCCAGGGAATCGGGGGAGCTGTTTTTT. Translation: CAWGPRESGELFF.

This chain links TRBV11-2 with TRBJ2-2; no firm D call. The germline V and J ends were trimmed by 5 bases and 4 bases, with 11 bases remaining between them. CDR1 is SGHAT, CDR2 FQNNGV, per germline. The CDR3 covers 14 residues. The CDR3 region is CASSLSLVTGELFF. DNA for the CDR3: TGTGCCAGCAGCCTCAGTCTAGTCACCGGGGAGCTGTTTTTT.

Worth noting for this clone: Distinct nucleotide sequences in the sample also encode this CDR3. This rearrangement joins TRBV29-1 to TRBJ2-7; TRBD1 agrees at 9 bases. CDR1 is SQVTM, CDR2 ANQGSEA, per germline. V shed 7 bases and J 3 bases; nucleotides not matched to a gene: 4. The CDR3 is 12 residues long. The CDR3 bases are TGCAGCGCGGGGACAGGGATCTACGAGCAGTACTTC. Translated, it gives CSAGTGIYEQYF.

The CDR3 is CAWRWRGGEQYF. The CDR3 DNA reads as TGTGCCTGGAGGTGGAGGGGGGGCGAGCAGTACTTC. The V call is TRBV30, the J call TRBJ2-7; D possibly corresponds to TRBD2 (7 bases). The CDR3 runs to 12 residues. CDR1 is GTSNPN, CDR2 SVGIG, per germline (reference sequence). V gave up 3 bases and J gave up 6 bases, with 12 bases separating them.

The gene calls are TRBV27 and TRBJ2-7, with TRBD2 identical over 7 bases. Trimming removed 5 bases from V and 6 bases from J; junction bases left unmatched: 7. Germline V gene lookup returns CDR1 MNHEY and CDR2 SMNVEV (reference sequence). The CDR3 sequence is 13 residues long. The DNA of the CDR3 is TGTGCCAGCAGTATTGGACTAGTCTTCGAGCAGTACTTC. Encoded protein: CASSIGLVFEQYF.

The CDR3 nucleotides read TGTGCCAGCAGAATGACAGGGTCGGGCACCGGGGAGCTGTTTTTT. Its protein product is CASRMTGSGTGELFF. The chain has TRBV28 and TRBJ2-2; 7 bases match TRBD1. V gave up 6 bases and J gave up 4 bases; unmatched junction bases: 8. Looked up from germline, CDR1 is MDHEN and CDR2 is SYDVKM. The CDR3 has 15 residues.

The chain links TRBV7-9 to TRBJ1-2; D not certain. The ends were cut back, 1 base at V and 8 bases at J, with 17 bases in the middle. The CDR3 runs 15 residues. The germline V gene encodes CDR1 SEHNR and CDR2 FQNEAQ (reference sequence). CDR3 DNA: TGTGCCAGCAGCTTAGTGCTTCCACAAAGTAAGGGCTACACCTTC. Its translation is CASSLVLPQSKGYTF.

This chain uses TRBV6-5 with TRBJ2-3; D unclear. This CDR3 is 13 amino acids long. Trimming stripped 1 base from V and 5 bases from J, with 7 bases between. CDR1 and CDR2 (germline): MNHEY, SVGAGI. The CDR3, as DNA: TGTGCCAGCAGTTACTATTTACTAGATACGCAGTATTTT. Protein sequence: CASSYYLLDTQYF.

The V gene is TRBV4-1, the J gene TRBJ1-1; D gene unclear. CDR3 length equals 15 residues. Germline CDR1 reads MGHRA; CDR2 reads YSYEKL. Trimming shortened V by 4 bases and J by 0 bases, and 12 bases separated the two germline ends. In DNA form, the CDR3 reads TGCGCCAGCAGCCTGTCGGACCGATTGAACACTGAAGCTTTCTTT. Translated: CASSLSDRLNTEAFF.

J is TRBJ2-7 and V is TRBV7-9; TRBD1 is a possible D gene (6 bases). CDR1 is SEHNR and CDR2 is FQNEAQ in the germline V gene (reference sequence). The CDR3 runs 13 residues. Trimming pared 9 bases from V and 0 bases from J, leaving 12 bases between. The CDR3 spells CASRQDLSYEQYF. CDR3 nucleotide sequence: TGTGCCAGTAGACAGGACCTCTCCTACGAGCAGTACTTC.

J is TRBJ1-3 and V is TRBV4-3; TRBD1 might be the D (6 bases). V was shortened by 3 bases and J by 0 bases, with 15 bases between the two germline ends. The CDR3 length is 17 residues. In germline, CDR1 is LGHNA, CDR2 YSLEER. This CDR3 reads CASSQSRTARSGNTIYF. The CDR3 DNA follows: TGCGCCAGCAGCCAGAGCAGGACAGCGCGCTCTGGAAACACCATATATTTT.

CDR3 amino acids: CAISEQPGRYTGELFF. For the CDR3, the DNA is TGTGCCATCAGTGAGCAGCCAGGGAGGTATACCGGGGAGCTGTTTTTT. The gene calls are TRBV10-3 and TRBJ2-2, with a possible D match to TRBD2 (6 bases). This CDR3 comprises 16 residues. Germline loops: CDR1 ENHRY, CDR2 SYGVKD. V was trimmed by 2 bases and J by 5 bases, leaving 15 bases between them.

This chain uses TRBV9 with TRBJ2-7, with TRBD2 identical over 11 bases. Germline CDR1 reads SGDLS; CDR2 reads YYNGEE. Unmatched junction bases numbered 8, after V lost 0 bases and J lost 6 bases. This CDR3 has 16 residues. In DNA form, the CDR3 reads TGTGCCAGCAGCGTAGAGGTACTAGCGGGAGTACGCGAGCAGTACTTC. Translation: CASSVEVLAGVREQYF.

J is TRBJ2-3 and V is TRBV7-9, with unresolved D. The V gene lost 5 bases and the J gene lost 0 bases, with 12 bases spanning the gap. The CDR3 has 15 amino acids. Germline-derived CDR1 and CDR2 are SEHNR and FQNEAQ (reference sequence). The CDR3 nucleotides read TGTGCCAGCAGCCACTCGAGCGCGAGCACAGATACGCAGTATTTT. Amino acid sequence: CASSHSSASTDTQYF.

With regard to this clone: The same CDR3 arises from other DNA sequences in this sample as well. V usage is TRBV9 and J usage is TRBJ2-1, with D hard to call. Germline lookup yields CDR1 SGDLS and CDR2 YYNGEE. V shed 0 bases and J shed 3 bases, with 4 bases lying between them. The CDR3 consists of 13 residues. CDR3 region: CASSVGSYNEQFF. The CDR3 DNA is TGTGCCAGCAGCGTAGGCAGCTACAATGAGCAGTTCTTC.

The CDR3 coding sequence is TGTGCCATCAACTCTAGCGGGAGGGACTACGAGCAGTACTTC. Its translation: CAINSSGRDYEQYF. V usage is TRBV10-3 and J usage is TRBJ2-7; 12 bases are a match to TRBD2. The J segment lost 3 bases and the V segment lost 7 bases, leaving 4 bases of the junction unmatched. This CDR3 has 14 amino acids. Germline V gene lookup returns CDR1 ENHRY and CDR2 SYGVKD.

CDR3 in DNA: TGCAGCGTTGTAGGAGGGGGCGCTAATTCGTACGAGCAGTACTTC. Protein: CSVVGGGANSYEQYF. The rearrangement uses TRBV29-1 and TRBJ2-7, with D tentatively TRBD1 (7 bases). The V gene lost 4 bases and the J gene lost 4 bases, with 20 bases spanning the gap. CDR1 and CDR2 from the germline V gene are SQVTM and ANQGSEA. This CDR3 has 15 amino acids.

Only one count was recorded for this clone. The chain employs TRBV7-2 and TRBJ2-7; perhaps TRBD2 as D (6 bases). The V end lost 6 bases, the J end lost 3 bases, and 18 bases lay between the germline ends. CDR3 length: 15 residues. The V gene's germline CDR1 is SGHTA and CDR2 FQGNSA. CDR3 DNA: TGTGCCAGCAGGCCGACGTCTAGCGACCACTACGAGCAGTACTTC. Protein sequence: CASRPTSSDHYEQYF. The full variable domain, completed using reference TRBV7-2 and TRBJ2-7, is GAGVSQSPSNKVTEKGKDVELRCDPISGHTALYWYRQSLGQGLEFLIYFQGNSAPDKSGLPSDRFSAERTGGSVSTLTIQRTQQEDSAVYLCASRPTSSDHYEQYFGPGTRLTVT.

This clone has just a few counts. The chain uses TRBV10-3 and TRBJ2-1; D gene unclear. CDR1 ENHRY and CDR2 SYGVKD come from the germline V gene. Trimming removed 3 bases from V and 5 bases from J, with 2 bases in between. The CDR3 has 11 residues. As DNA, the CDR3 is TGTGCCATCAGTGACCACAATGAGCAGTTCTTC. It yields the protein CAISDHNEQFF.

The genes are TRBV28 and TRBJ2-1; a weak D match, TRBD2 (5 bases). The CDR3 totals 14 residues. V gave up 4 bases and J gave up 6 bases, with 13 bases separating them. The V gene's germline CDR1 is MDHEN and CDR2 SYDVKM. CDR3 sequence reads: CASSSGLPGNEQFF. DNA for the CDR3: TGTGCCAGCAGTTCTGGACTCCCGGGCAATGAGCAGTTCTTC. The whole variable domain, filled in from reference TRBV28 and TRBJ2-1, reads DVKVTQSSRYLVKRTGEKVFLECVQDMDHENMFWYRQDPGLGLRLIYFSYDVKMKEKGDIPEGYSVSREKKERFSLILESASTNQTSMYLCASSSGLPGNEQFFGPGTRLTVL.